These 30 T cell receptor beta chains were all obtained from the same sample, sequenced in a study of blood T cell repertoires in COVID-19. Repertoires were generated with immunoSEQ multiplex PCR, while TCRdb's copy carries only in-frame clones and drops some. The sample includes fewer than 350,000 clones, more than 70% of them seen just once. Material for sequencing was peripheral blood. The source is a woman aged 60-75 years with COVID-19, enrolled during active disease.

V is TRBV4-1 and J is TRBJ1-2, with 11 positions matching TRBD1. Germline values: CDR1 MGHRA, CDR2 YSYEKL. V gave up 5 bases and J gave up 4 bases; unmatched junction bases: 9. The CDR3 has 16 amino acids. Here the CDR3 reads CASSKGTGGFFYGYTF. The CDR3, as DNA: TGCGCCAGCAGCAAGGGGACAGGGGGTTTCTTCTATGGCTACACCTTC.

This sequence joins TRBV12-3 or TRBV12-4 and TRBJ2-3; D unclear. Deletions cut 1 base from V and 2 bases from J, with 4 bases between. The CDR3 runs to 13 residues. The CDR3 is CASSLGATDTQYF. The CDR3 bases are TGTGCCAGCAGTTTAGGGGCCACAGATACGCAGTATTTT.

The chain joins TRBV5-5 to TRBJ1-1; D perhaps matches TRBD1 (6 bases). The V gene lost 0 bases and the J gene lost 5 bases, with 8 bases spanning the gap. The CDR3 sequence is 13 residues long. CDR1 and CDR2 (germline): SGHKS, YYEKEE (reference sequence). The DNA of the CDR3 is TGTGCCAGCAGCTTGGGCAGGGGTACTGAAGCTTTCTTT. It translates to CASSLGRGTEAFF.

This chain uses TRBV9 with TRBJ2-3; 10 nucleotides agree with TRBD2. V lost 2 bases and J lost 2; bases outside the gene matches: 11. CDR3 length: 18 residues. From germline, CDR1 is SGDLS and CDR2 YYNGEE. The CDR3 is CASSVHTTSGAYTDTQYF. In nucleotides, the CDR3 is TGTGCCAGCAGCGTGCACACAACTAGCGGGGCCTACACAGATACGCAGTATTTT.

The rearrangement joins TRBV9 to TRBJ1-2; 8 bases map to TRBD1. Trimming cost V 3 bases and J 6 bases; bases outside gene matches: 7. This CDR3 is built from 14 residues. Germline-derived CDR1 and CDR2 are SGDLS and YYNGEE. This chain's CDR3 is CASSAQTGVDGYTF. For the CDR3, the DNA is TGTGCCAGCAGCGCCCAGACAGGGGTGGATGGCTACACCTTC.

The gene calls are TRBV6-5 and TRBJ2-1, with a weak D call TRBD1 (5 bases). CDR1 and CDR2 from the germline V gene are MNHEY and SVGAGI. V shed 6 bases and J shed 12 bases, with 12 bases lying between them. This CDR3 contains 11 residues. In DNA, the CDR3 is TGTGCCAGCAGGATGGGGCGCGGGCAGTTCTTC. As protein: CASRMGRGQFF.

The rearrangement links TRBV6-6 to TRBJ1-1; 7 bases line up with TRBD1. The CDR3 is 14 amino acids. J was trimmed by 4 bases and V by 6 bases; bases with no gene match: 8. The germline V gene has CDR1 MNHNY and CDR2 SVGAGI (reference sequence). This chain's CDR3 is CASSQLTGSTEAFF. The CDR3 DNA follows: TGTGCCAGCAGCCAATTGACAGGGAGCACTGAAGCTTTCTTT.

Only a few counts were recorded for this clone. The gene calls are TRBV5-1 and TRBJ1-1; D gene ambiguous. The CDR3 spans 14 residues. Germline-derived CDR1 and CDR2 are SGHRS and YFSETQ. V lost 5 bases, J lost 0 bases, and 11 bases lay in between. DNA of the CDR3: TGCGCCAGCAGTAACCCGGGAATGAACACTGAAGCTTTCTTT. Encoded protein: CASSNPGMNTEAFF.

The rearrangement uses TRBV6-5 and TRBJ1-2; D might be TRBD1 (6 bases). V lost 2 bases and J lost 6, with 16 bases in between. This CDR3 has 15 residues. Germline V gene data show CDR1 as MNHEY and CDR2 as SVGAGI. The CDR3 nucleotides read TGTGCCAGCAGTTACAGGACAGCCGCCGTACATGGCTACACCTTC. This sequence encodes CASSYRTAAVHGYTF.

The chain employs TRBV19 and TRBJ2-3; weak D call: TRBD2 (5 bases). V was shortened by 8 bases and J by 3 bases, with 9 bases between the two germline ends. Germline assignment: CDR1 LNHDA and CDR2 SQIVND (reference sequence). The CDR3 contains 12 residues. CDR3 in DNA: TGTGCCAGTTCCTCGGGGACAGATACGCAGTATTTT. It yields the protein CASSSGTDTQYF.

This sequence joins TRBV5-1 and TRBJ1-2; 7 positions agree with TRBD1. The junction had 13 bases not matched to a gene; V was cut back by 4 bases and J by 4 bases. Germline values: CDR1 SGHRS, CDR2 YFSETQ. This CDR3 has 16 residues. CDR3 coding DNA: TGCGCCAGCAGCCCCCCCCAGACAGGGACTGGCTATGGCTACACCTTC. Its translation: CASSPPQTGTGYGYTF.

This sequence joins TRBV28 and TRBJ1-2, with unresolved D. There are 10 residues in the CDR3. Trimming left V 10 bases short and J 1 base short, with 4 bases between. The V gene's germline CDR1 is MDHEN and CDR2 SYDVKM. The DNA for the CDR3 is TGTGCCACCCTTAACTATGGCTACACCTTC. It translates to CATLNYGYTF.

The chain is built from TRBV10-3 and TRBJ1-1, with D hard to call. In germline, CDR1 is ENHRY, CDR2 SYGVKD. Deletions cut 8 bases from V and 2 bases from J, with 9 bases between. The CDR3 has 12 amino acids. The CDR3 region has the DNA TGTGCCATCTCAAAAAGCAACACTGAAGCTTTCTTT. The encoded protein is CAISKSNTEAFF.

About this clone itself: Other DNA sequences in this specimen translate into the identical CDR3. This sequence joins TRBV28 and TRBJ1-2; 7 positions match TRBD1. The V gene end was trimmed by 6 bases and the J gene end by 5 bases; junction bases not matched to a gene: 0. Per germline, CDR1 MDHEN and CDR2 SYDVKM. This CDR3 comprises 11 residues. The CDR3 reads CASRTGYGYTF. CDR3 DNA: TGTGCCAGCAGGACAGGGTATGGCTACACCTTC.

This chain uses TRBV5-8 with TRBJ2-5; perhaps TRBD1 as D (5 bases). Trimming pared 3 bases from V and 5 bases from J, leaving 14 bases between. The germline gives CDR1 SGHTS, CDR2 YDEGEE. The CDR3 length is 14 residues. CDR3 in amino acids: CASSSQVQAETQYF. The CDR3, as DNA: TGTGCCAGCAGCTCTCAGGTACAGGCGGAGACCCAGTACTTC.

J is TRBJ1-1 and V is TRBV5-4, with 9 bases identical to TRBD1. The CDR3 is 18 amino acids. The J segment lost 2 bases and the V segment lost 4 bases, leaving 15 bases of the junction unmatched. Germline V gives CDR1 SGHNT, CDR2 YYREEE (reference sequence). The CDR3 nucleotides read TGTGCCAGCAGCAGCCCCGGGACAGGGTTTAGGAAAAACACTGAAGCTTTCTTT. Encoded protein: CASSSPGTGFRKNTEAFF.

The chain combines TRBV7-8 with TRBJ1-3, with D possibly TRBD1 on 6 matching bases. Germline V gene data show CDR1 as SGHVS and CDR2 as FQNEAQ. Trimming stripped 7 bases from V and 4 bases from J, with 14 bases between. The CDR3 runs 14 residues. In DNA, the CDR3 is TGTGCCAGCACCAGGACAGCGGCGGGAAACACCATATATTTT. Its protein product is CASTRTAAGNTIYF.

The chain links TRBV15 to TRBJ1-1, with D possibly TRBD1 on 6 matching bases. In germline, CDR1 is LNHNV, CDR2 YYDKDF (reference sequence). The V end lost 2 bases, the J end lost 5 bases, and 12 bases lay between the germline ends. This CDR3 contains 14 residues. CDR3 sequence: CATSRFRGGTEAFF. Written as DNA, the CDR3 is TGTGCCACCAGCAGATTCAGGGGTGGGACTGAAGCTTTCTTT.

Points on this clone: Other DNA sequences from this sample encode an identical CDR3 as well. The chain couples TRBV18 to TRBJ2-7; 11 bases are a match to TRBD1. Germline assignment: CDR1 KGHSH and CDR2 LQKENI. After removal of 0 bases from V and 2 bases from J, the junction contained 0 bases not matched to a gene. CDR3 length: 15 residues. In nucleotides, the CDR3 is TGTGCCAGCTCACCACCGGGACAGGGGGCCTACGAGCAGTACTTC. Amino acids: CASSPPGQGAYEQYF.

The rearrangement links TRBV12-3 or TRBV12-4 to TRBJ1-5, with TRBD1 matching over 7 bases. The CDR3 covers 12 residues. V trimming: 7 bases; J trimming: 5 bases; junction bases outside the gene matches: 2. The CDR3 coding sequence is TGTGCCAGCACCCAGGGGGATCAGCCCCAGCATTTT. It specifies CASTQGDQPQHF.

The V gene is TRBV27, the J gene TRBJ1-1; D not certain. The CDR3 covers 15 residues. CDR1 and CDR2 from the germline V gene are MNHEY and SMNVEV (reference sequence). Trimming left V 6 bases short and J 2 bases short, with 16 bases between. CDR3 in DNA: TGTGCCAGCAGCCCCCTTCGACGGGAAAACACTGAAGCTTTCTTT. This codes for CASSPLRRENTEAFF.

For the CDR3, the DNA is TGCGCCAGCAGCCAAGAGGAACAGCCTCATGAAAAACTGTTTTTT. It is translated as CASSQEEQPHEKLFF. This sequence joins TRBV4-1 and TRBJ1-4; no reliable D call. CDR1 and CDR2 from the germline V gene are MGHRA and YSYEKL. CDR3 length equals 15 residues. The V end was cut by 0 bases, the J end by 6 bases, with 11 bases between.

V and J are TRBV19 and TRBJ2-7; D may be TRBD1 (6 bases). Trimming removed 1 base at V and 0 bases at J, with 10 bases between. CDR1 LNHDA and CDR2 SQIVND come from the germline V gene (reference sequence). The length of the CDR3 is 15 residues. CDR3 in DNA: TGTGCCAGTAGTATAGGATGGGACAACTCCTACGAGCAGTACTTC. Translated, it gives CASSIGWDNSYEQYF.

The V call is TRBV7-2, the J call TRBJ2-7; perhaps TRBD1 as D (5 bases). Trimming removed 5 bases from V and 3 bases from J, with 8 bases in between. The CDR3 totals 12 residues. From germline, CDR1 is SGHTA and CDR2 FQGNSA. The CDR3 DNA reads as TGTGCCAGCAGCACCGACAGCTACGAGCAGTACTTC. Translating gives CASSTDSYEQYF.

This chain joins TRBV19 and TRBJ2-2; tentatively, D is TRBD1 (5 bases). Germline V gene lookup returns CDR1 LNHDA and CDR2 SQIVND (reference sequence). V was clipped by 2 bases and J by 4 bases, with 20 bases between them. The CDR3 is 18 residues long. CDR3 DNA: TGTGCCAGTAGTATAAGGGGTAGGCTCGGACGAAGCACCGGGGAGCTGTTTTTT. It encodes CASSIRGRLGRSTGELFF.

This sequence joins TRBV7-2 and TRBJ1-1, with D possibly TRBD1 on 5 matching bases. This CDR3 spans 14 amino acids. CDR1 and CDR2 (germline): SGHTA, FQGNSA. The V and J ends lost 7 bases and 6 bases respectively, with 18 bases between them. CDR3 DNA: TGTGCCAGCACCCGGGGGGACGGGTTGGCTGAAGCTTTCTTT. As protein: CASTRGDGLAEAFF.

The gene calls are TRBV6-5 and TRBJ2-1; weak D call: TRBD1 (6 bases). From germline, CDR1 is MNHEY and CDR2 SVGAGI. Trimming removed 2 bases at V and 10 bases at J, with 6 bases between. The CDR3 spans 11 residues. For the CDR3, the DNA is TGTGCCAGCAGTTACGGGACAGAGCAGTTCTTC. Protein: CASSYGTEQFF.

In nucleotides, the CDR3 is TGTGCCAGCTCACCGATCGAGGCGAATTCACCCCTCCACTTT. Protein product: CASSPIEANSPLHF. The J gene is TRBJ1-6, the V gene TRBV18; D is uncertain. The CDR3 is 14 residues long. Trimming removed 3 bases from V and 7 bases from J, with 10 bases in between. The germline V gene encodes CDR1 KGHSH and CDR2 LQKENI.

The CDR3 DNA reads TGTGCCAGCAGCTTAAGGGCGGGGGGAATTGCCAACGTCCTGACTTTC. Translated, it gives CASSLRAGGIANVLTF. The rearrangement links TRBV7-8 to TRBJ2-6; 8 nucleotides match TRBD2. Germline-derived CDR1 and CDR2 are SGHVS and FQNEAQ. The V gene end was trimmed by 2 bases and the J gene end by 7 bases; junction bases not matched to a gene: 7. This CDR3 has 16 amino acids.

This chain joins TRBV11-2 and TRBJ2-7; 7 bases line up with TRBD1. The V segment lost 5 bases and the J segment 3 bases; nucleotides outside the gene matches: 7. The CDR3 sequence is 14 residues long. Germline V gene lookup returns CDR1 SGHAT and CDR2 FQNNGV. The CDR3 loop reads CASSPPYRGYEQYF. Written as DNA, the CDR3 is TGTGCCAGCAGCCCACCTTACAGGGGCTACGAGCAGTACTTC.